The 10 T cell receptor beta chains below come from one sample, sequenced in a study of cytomegalovirus exposure and HLA in healthy donors. With 60 Vbeta and 13 Jbeta primers, the PCR was carried out. Profiled with immunoSEQ multiplex PCR; TCRdb holds only in-frame clones, not every one. The data contain 100,000 to 150,000 clones, 70% to 85% of them singletons. Material for sequencing was PBMCs. The receptors shown here come from a female donor in good health and CMV-seronegative.

Only one count was recorded for this clone. The chain combines TRBV18 with TRBJ2-1; 9 bases match TRBD2. This CDR3 comprises 16 residues. Germline values: CDR1 KGHSH, CDR2 LQKENI. V shed 0 bases and J 4 bases; nucleotides not matched to a gene: 4. This CDR3 is CASSPPGLAGYNEQFF. The CDR3 bases are TGTGCCAGCTCACCACCAGGGCTAGCGGGGTACAATGAGCAGTTCTTC.

This clone was seen a handful of times. The chain has TRBV18 and TRBJ1-2, with no clear D. From germline, CDR1 is KGHSH and CDR2 LQKENI. The ends were cut back, 3 bases at V and 3 bases at J, with 14 bases in the middle. The CDR3 is 15 residues long. CDR3 coding DNA: TGTGCCAGCTCACCCCCCTATGGCGCGGACTATGGCTACACCTTC. Protein: CASSPPYGADYGYTF.

The chain is built from TRBV5-4 and TRBJ2-4; D may be TRBD1 (6 bases). There are 14 residues in the CDR3. Trimming shortened V by 5 bases and J by 0 bases, and 9 bases separated the two germline ends. CDR1 and CDR2 (germline): SGHNT, YYREEE (reference sequence). For the CDR3, the DNA is TGTGCCAGCAGTCGAGGGGGAGCCAAAAACATTCAGTACTTC. Its translation is CASSRGGAKNIQYF. The whole variable domain, filled in from reference TRBV5-4 and TRBJ2-4, reads ETGVTQSPTHLIKTRGQQVTLRCSSQSGHNTVSWYQQALGQGPQFIFQYYREEENGRGNFPPRFSGLQFPNYSSELNVNALELDDSALYLCASSRGGAKNIQYFGAGTRLSVL.

The chain couples TRBV28 to TRBJ1-2; 10 bases match TRBD1. CDR3 size: 15 residues. CDR1 MDHEN and CDR2 SYDVKM come from the germline V gene. V lost 7 bases to trimming and J lost 8 bases; unmatched junction nucleotides: 13. This CDR3 is CASTGTGAQVGGYTF. The CDR3 DNA is TGTGCCAGCACCGGGACAGGGGCACAGGTGGGCGGCTACACCTTC.

The V call is TRBV2, the J call TRBJ1-1, with 11 bases matching TRBD1. The CDR3 has 15 amino acids. Germline V gene sequence: CDR1 SNHLY, CDR2 FYNNEI. V was clipped by 7 bases and J by 8 bases; unmatched bases: 12. The CDR3 here is CASTGTGGARSEAFF. CDR3 sequence (DNA): TGTGCCAGCACCGGGACAGGGGGGGCCCGCTCGGAAGCTTTCTTT.

This clone has only one observation. The chain couples TRBV7-8 to TRBJ2-3; possibly TRBD2 for D (5 bases). Trimming took off 5 bases at V and 4 bases at J, with 19 bases between the two ends. The CDR3 runs 16 residues. Germline-derived CDR1 and CDR2 are SGHVS and FQNEAQ. The CDR3: CASSSRLAGIADTQYF. The CDR3 nucleotides are TGTGCCAGCAGCAGCCGGTTGGCGGGCATCGCAGATACGCAGTATTTT.

With regard to this clone: Other DNA sequences in this sample translate to the same CDR3. The chain carries TRBV7-9 and TRBJ2-1, with 7 positions matching TRBD2. With 2 bases clipped from V and 0 bases from J, the junction kept 1 base outside the gene matches. CDR1 SEHNR and CDR2 FQNEAQ come from the germline V gene (reference sequence). The CDR3 runs to 15 residues. DNA of the CDR3: TGTGCCAGCAGCTTACGCGGGAGCTCCTACAATGAGCAGTTCTTC. Translated: CASSLRGSSYNEQFF.

This clone appeared a few times. The rearrangement uses TRBV28 and TRBJ1-2; D is perhaps TRBD1 (5 bases). CDR1 is MDHEN, CDR2 SYDVKM, per germline. CDR3 length: 15 amino acids. V lost 2 bases, J lost 5 bases, and 15 bases lay in between. As DNA, the CDR3 is TGTGCCAGCAGTTTAGTGGGCAGGGCAGAATATGGCTACACCTTC. Translating gives CASSLVGRAEYGYTF.

This clone was detected only once. At one boundary the junction diverges from the germline segment, which might be a read error. V usage is TRBV28 and J usage is TRBJ2-7; 7 nucleotides align to TRBD2. The CDR3 sequence is 15 residues long. Germline V gives CDR1 MDHEN, CDR2 SYDVKM. In nucleotides, the CDR3 is TGTGCCAGCAGTCCGCACATCGGGAGGAACAACGAGCAGCACTTC. Protein sequence: CASSPHIGRNNEQHF. The full variable domain, completed using reference TRBV28 and TRBJ2-7, is DVKVTQSSRYLVKRTGEKVFLECVQDMDHENMFWYRQDPGLGLRLIYFSYDVKMKEKGDIPEGYSVSREKKERFSLILESASTNQTSMYLCASSPHIGRNNEQHFGPGTRLTVT.

This chain links TRBV5-1 with TRBJ1-2; 7 positions agree with TRBD1. From germline, CDR1 is SGHRS and CDR2 YFSETQ. This CDR3 contains 12 residues. V shed 4 bases and J 8 bases; nucleotides not matched to a gene: 5. The CDR3 region is CASSPRDSGYTF. The CDR3 DNA reads TGCGCCAGCAGCCCGCGGGACAGCGGCTACACCTTC. Drawing the rest from reference TRBV5-1 and TRBJ1-2, the complete variable domain is KAGVTQTPRYLIKTRGQQVTLSCSPISGHRSVSWYQQTPGQGLQFLFEYFSETQRNKGNFPGRFSGRQFSNSRSEMNVSTLELGDSALYLCASSPRDSGYTFGSGTRLTVV.